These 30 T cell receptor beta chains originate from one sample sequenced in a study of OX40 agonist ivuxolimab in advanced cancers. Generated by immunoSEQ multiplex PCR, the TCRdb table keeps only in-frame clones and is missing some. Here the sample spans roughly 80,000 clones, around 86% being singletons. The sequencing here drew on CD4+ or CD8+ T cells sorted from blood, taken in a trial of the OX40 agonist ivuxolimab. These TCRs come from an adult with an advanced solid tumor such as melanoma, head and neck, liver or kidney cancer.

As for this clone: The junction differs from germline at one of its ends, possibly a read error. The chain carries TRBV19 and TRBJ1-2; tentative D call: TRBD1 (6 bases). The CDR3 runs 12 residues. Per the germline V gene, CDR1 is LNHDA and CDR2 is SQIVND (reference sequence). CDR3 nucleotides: TGTGCCAGTACCGATCGGGGGGCCTCCTTCTTCTTC. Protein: CASTDRGASFFF.

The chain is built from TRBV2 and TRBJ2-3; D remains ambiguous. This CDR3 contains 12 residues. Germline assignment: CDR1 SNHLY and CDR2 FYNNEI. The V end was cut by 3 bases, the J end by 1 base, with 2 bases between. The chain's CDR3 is CASSEGTDTQYF. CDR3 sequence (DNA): TGTGCCAGCAGTGAGGGCACAGATACGCAGTATTTT.

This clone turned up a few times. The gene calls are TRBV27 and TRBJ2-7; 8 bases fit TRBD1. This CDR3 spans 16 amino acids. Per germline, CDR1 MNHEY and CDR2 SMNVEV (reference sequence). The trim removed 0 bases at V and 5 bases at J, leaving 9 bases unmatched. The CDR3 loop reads CASSLSPRTGRDEQYF. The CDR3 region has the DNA TGTGCCAGCAGTTTATCGCCGAGGACAGGGAGAGACGAGCAGTACTTC.

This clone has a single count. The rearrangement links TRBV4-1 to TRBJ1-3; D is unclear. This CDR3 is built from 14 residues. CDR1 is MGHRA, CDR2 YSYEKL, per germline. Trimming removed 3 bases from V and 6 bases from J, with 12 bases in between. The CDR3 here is CASSHLPRENTIYF. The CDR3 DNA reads TGCGCCAGCAGCCACCTTCCTAGGGAAAACACCATATATTTT.

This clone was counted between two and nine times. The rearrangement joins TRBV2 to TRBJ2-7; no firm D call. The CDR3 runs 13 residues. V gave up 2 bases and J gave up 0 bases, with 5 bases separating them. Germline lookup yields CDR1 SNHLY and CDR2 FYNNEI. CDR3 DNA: TGTGCCAGCAGTGAACCCTTCTCCTACGAGCAGTACTTC. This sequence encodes CASSEPFSYEQYF.

CDR3: CASSVASRTGETQYF. The CDR3 DNA follows: TGTGCCAGCAGCGTAGCGTCCAGGACCGGAGAGACCCAGTACTTC. J is TRBJ2-5 and V is TRBV9; D unresolved. In germline, CDR1 is SGDLS, CDR2 YYNGEE. There are 15 residues in the CDR3. V was pared by 0 bases and J by 4 bases, with 13 bases between.

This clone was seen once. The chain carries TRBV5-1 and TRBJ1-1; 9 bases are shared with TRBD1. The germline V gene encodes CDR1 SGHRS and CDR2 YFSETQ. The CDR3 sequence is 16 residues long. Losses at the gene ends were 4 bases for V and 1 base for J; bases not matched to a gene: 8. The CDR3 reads CASSPGQGNSNTEAFF. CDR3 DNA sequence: TGCGCCAGCAGCCCTGGACAGGGGAATTCGAACACTGAAGCTTTCTTT.

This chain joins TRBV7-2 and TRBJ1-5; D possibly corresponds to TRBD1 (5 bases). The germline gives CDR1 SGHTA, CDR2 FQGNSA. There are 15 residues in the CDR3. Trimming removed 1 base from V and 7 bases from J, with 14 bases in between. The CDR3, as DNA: TGTGCCAGCAGCTTAGGGAGCGGGGGTGGGCAGCCCCAGCATTTT. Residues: CASSLGSGGGQPQHF.

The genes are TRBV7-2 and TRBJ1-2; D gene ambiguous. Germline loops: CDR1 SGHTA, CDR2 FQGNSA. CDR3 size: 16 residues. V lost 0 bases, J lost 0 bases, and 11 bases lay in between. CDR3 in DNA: TGTGCCAGCAGCTTAGCGCGGCAGTATACTAACTATGGCTACACCTTC. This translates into CASSLARQYTNYGYTF.

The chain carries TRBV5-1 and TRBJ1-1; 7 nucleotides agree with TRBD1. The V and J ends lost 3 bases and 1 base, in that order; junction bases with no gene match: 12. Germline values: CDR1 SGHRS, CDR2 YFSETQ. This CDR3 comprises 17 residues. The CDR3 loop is CASSWAVIRQGNTEAFF. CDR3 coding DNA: TGCGCCAGCAGCTGGGCCGTCATTCGACAGGGGAACACTGAAGCTTTCTTT.

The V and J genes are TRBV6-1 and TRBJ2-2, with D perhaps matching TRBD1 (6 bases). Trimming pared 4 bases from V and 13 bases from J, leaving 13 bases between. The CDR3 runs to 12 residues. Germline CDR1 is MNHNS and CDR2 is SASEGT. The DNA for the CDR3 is TGTGCCAGCAGTGGTACAGGGTCGCGGCTGTTTTTT. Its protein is CASSGTGSRLFF.

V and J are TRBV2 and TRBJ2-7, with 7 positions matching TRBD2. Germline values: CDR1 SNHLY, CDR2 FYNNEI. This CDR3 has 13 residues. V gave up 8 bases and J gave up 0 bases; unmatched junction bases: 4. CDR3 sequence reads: CASGGVFSYEQYF. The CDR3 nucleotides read TGTGCCAGCGGGGGGGTTTTCTCCTACGAGCAGTACTTC.

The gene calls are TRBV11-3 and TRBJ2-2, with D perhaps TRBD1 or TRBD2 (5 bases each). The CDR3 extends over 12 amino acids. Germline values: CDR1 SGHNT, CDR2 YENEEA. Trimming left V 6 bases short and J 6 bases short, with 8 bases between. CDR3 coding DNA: TGTGCCAGCAGTAAGGGACCCGGGGAGCTGTTTTTT. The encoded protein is CASSKGPGELFF.

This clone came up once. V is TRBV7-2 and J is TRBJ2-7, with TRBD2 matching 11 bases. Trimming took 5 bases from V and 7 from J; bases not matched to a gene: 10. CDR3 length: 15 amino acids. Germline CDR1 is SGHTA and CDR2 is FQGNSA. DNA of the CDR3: TGTGCCAGCAGCCCCCGAACTAGCGGGAGTAGGGAGCAGTACTTC. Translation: CASSPRTSGSREQYF.

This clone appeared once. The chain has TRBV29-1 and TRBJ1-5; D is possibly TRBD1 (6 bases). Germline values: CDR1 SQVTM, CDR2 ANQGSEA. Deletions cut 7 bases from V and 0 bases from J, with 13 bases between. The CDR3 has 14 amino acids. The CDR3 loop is CSALTGFSNQPQHF. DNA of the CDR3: TGCAGCGCCCTAACAGGGTTTAGCAATCAGCCCCAGCATTTT.

CDR3 residues: CASSAEGGYEQFF. The CDR3 DNA sequence: TGTGCCAGCAGCGCCGAGGGGGGGTATGAGCAGTTCTTC. The V gene is TRBV9, the J gene TRBJ2-1, with a possible D match to TRBD2 (7 bases). The CDR3 extends over 13 amino acids. Between the trimmed V and J ends, which lost 3 bases and 8 bases, there was a span of 12 bases. Looked up from germline, CDR1 is SGDLS and CDR2 is YYNGEE.

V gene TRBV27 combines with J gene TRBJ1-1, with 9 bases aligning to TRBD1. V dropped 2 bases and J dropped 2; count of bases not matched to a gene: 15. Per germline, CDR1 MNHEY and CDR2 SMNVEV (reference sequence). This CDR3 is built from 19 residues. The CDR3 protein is CASSLGLYRGRLQNTEAFF. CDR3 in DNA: TGTGCCAGCAGTTTAGGACTATACAGGGGGCGCCTGCAAAACACTGAAGCTTTCTTT.

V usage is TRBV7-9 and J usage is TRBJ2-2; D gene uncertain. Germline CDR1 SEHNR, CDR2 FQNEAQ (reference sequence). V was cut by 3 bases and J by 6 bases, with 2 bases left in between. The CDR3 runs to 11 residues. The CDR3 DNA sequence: TGTGCCAGCAGCTTTCCCGGGGAGCTGTTTTTT. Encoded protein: CASSFPGELFF.

The CDR3 reads CASSRRQGLTGELFF. The DNA of the CDR3 is TGTGCCAGCAGCAGAAGACAGGGCCTAACCGGGGAGCTGTTTTTT. The V gene is TRBV7-9, the J gene TRBJ2-2, with TRBD1 matching over 7 bases. CDR3 length equals 15 residues. Germline V gene data show CDR1 as SEHNR and CDR2 as FQNEAQ (reference sequence). With 5 bases clipped from V and 5 bases from J, the junction kept 8 bases outside the gene matches.

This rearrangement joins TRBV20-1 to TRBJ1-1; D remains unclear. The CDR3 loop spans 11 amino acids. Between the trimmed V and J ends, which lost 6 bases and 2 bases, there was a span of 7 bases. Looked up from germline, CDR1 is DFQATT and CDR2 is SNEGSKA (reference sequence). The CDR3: CSAIGNTEAFF. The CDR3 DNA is TGCAGTGCGATTGGTAACACTGAAGCTTTCTTT.

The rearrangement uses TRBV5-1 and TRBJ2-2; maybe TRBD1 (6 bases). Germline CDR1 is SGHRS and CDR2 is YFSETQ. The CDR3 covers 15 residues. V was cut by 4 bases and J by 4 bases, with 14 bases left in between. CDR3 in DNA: TGCGCCAGCAGCCGACAGGTTGTCGGCACCGGGGAGCTGTTTTTT. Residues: CASSRQVVGTGELFF.

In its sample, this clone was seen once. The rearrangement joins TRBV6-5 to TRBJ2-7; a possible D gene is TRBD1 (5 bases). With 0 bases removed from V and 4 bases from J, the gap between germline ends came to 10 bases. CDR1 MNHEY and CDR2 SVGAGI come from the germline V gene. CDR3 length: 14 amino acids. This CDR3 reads CASSYSQGSYEQYF. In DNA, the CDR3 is TGTGCCAGCAGTTACTCGCAGGGCTCTTACGAGCAGTACTTC.

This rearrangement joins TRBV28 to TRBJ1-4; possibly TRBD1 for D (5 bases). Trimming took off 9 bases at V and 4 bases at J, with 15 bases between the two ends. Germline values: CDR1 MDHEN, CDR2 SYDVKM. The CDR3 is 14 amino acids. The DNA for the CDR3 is TGTGCCAGTCACCTCCGGGGGGGTAATGAAAAACTGTTTTTT. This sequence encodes CASHLRGGNEKLFF. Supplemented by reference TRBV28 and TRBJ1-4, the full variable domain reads DVKVTQSSRYLVKRTGEKVFLECVQDMDHENMFWYRQDPGLGLRLIYFSYDVKMKEKGDIPEGYSVSREKKERFSLILESASTNQTSMYLCASHLRGGNEKLFFGSGTQLSVL.

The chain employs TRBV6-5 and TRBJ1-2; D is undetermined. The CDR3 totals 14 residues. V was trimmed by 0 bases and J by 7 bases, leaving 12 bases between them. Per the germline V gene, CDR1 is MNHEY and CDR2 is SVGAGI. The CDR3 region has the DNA TGTGCCAGCAGTTACTCGGGTCAGTACTCTGGCTACACCTTC. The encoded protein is CASSYSGQYSGYTF.

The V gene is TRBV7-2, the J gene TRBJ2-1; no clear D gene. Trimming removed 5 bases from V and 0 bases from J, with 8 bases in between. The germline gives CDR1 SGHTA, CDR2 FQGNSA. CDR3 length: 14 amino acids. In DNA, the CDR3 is TGTGCCAGCAGCACGGAAAGCTCCTACAATGAGCAGTTCTTC. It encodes CASSTESSYNEQFF.

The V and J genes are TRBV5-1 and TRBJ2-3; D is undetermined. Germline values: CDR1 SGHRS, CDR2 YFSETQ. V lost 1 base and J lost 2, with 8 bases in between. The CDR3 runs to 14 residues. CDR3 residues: CASSLTFLTDTQYF. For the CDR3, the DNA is TGCGCCAGCAGCTTGACGTTCCTCACAGATACGCAGTATTTT.

The CDR3 sequence: CAGSDTLTSNEQFF. The CDR3 DNA follows: TGTGCCGGGTCGGATACCCTAACGAGCAATGAGCAGTTCTTC. The V and J genes are TRBV7-2 and TRBJ2-1; no firm D call. V dropped 11 bases and J dropped 6 bases, with 20 bases sitting between them. The CDR3 extends over 14 amino acids. Germline V lookup: CDR1 SGHTA, CDR2 FQGNSA.

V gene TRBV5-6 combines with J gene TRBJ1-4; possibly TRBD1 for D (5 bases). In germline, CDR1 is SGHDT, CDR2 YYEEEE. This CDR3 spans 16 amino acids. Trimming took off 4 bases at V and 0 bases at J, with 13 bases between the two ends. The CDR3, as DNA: TGTGCCAGCAGCCGGGGACGGGGAGCAACTAATGAAAAACTGTTTTTT. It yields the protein CASSRGRGATNEKLFF.

The CDR3 coding sequence is TGCGCCAGCAGCTCCACCACAGCGACAGGGATAATAGGTACTGGGGAGCTGTTTTTT. Protein sequence: CASSSTTATGIIGTGELFF. The J gene is TRBJ2-2, the V gene TRBV5-1; TRBD1 agrees at 7 bases. The CDR3 runs to 19 residues. Germline V CDR1 and CDR2: SGHRS, YFSETQ. Trimming took 3 bases from V and 8 from J; bases not matched to a gene: 22.

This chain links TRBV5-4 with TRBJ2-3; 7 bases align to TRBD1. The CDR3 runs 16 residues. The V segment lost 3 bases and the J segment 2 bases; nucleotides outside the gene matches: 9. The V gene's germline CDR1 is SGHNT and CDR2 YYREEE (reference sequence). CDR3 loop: CASSSPRDRDTDTQYF. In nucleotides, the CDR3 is TGTGCCAGCAGCTCCCCCCGGGACAGAGACACAGATACGCAGTATTTT.